This paragraph covers one TCR beta chain sequence. V dropped 7 bases and J dropped 9; count of bases not matched to a gene: 10. Germline CDR1 reads MNHEY; CDR2 reads SVGAGI. This CDR3 comprises 15 residues. This entry is derived from a study of blood T cell repertoires in COVID-19. Study-level background: Sites across the United States, Italy and Spain contributed samples from acute and convalescent COVID-19.

How the authors handled the data: Amplification from reference gene primers served as the basis for estimated nucleated cell counts. Sequencing was performed with immunoSEQ multiplex PCR; in TCRdb, only in-frame clones are kept and a portion is missing. V, J and clone size derive from that table, while D and trimming were established from the DNA sequence. The table shows roughly 60,000 clones, with approximately 80% occurring only once. This clonotype was obtained from a human donor in a cohort sampled during active COVID-19. The sample taken for sequencing was peripheral blood. The V gene is TRBV6-5, the J gene TRBJ1-5, with 12 nucleotides matching TRBD1. The CDR3 loop is CASTSGTGGWRPQHF. CDR3 DNA sequence: TGTGCCAGCACCTCCGGGACAGGGGGCTGGAGGCCCCAGCATTTT.